Sequencing of this T cell receptor beta chain was carried out in a study of graft-versus-host responses after intestinal transplantation. CDR1 is SEHNR and CDR2 is FQNEAQ in the germline V gene (reference sequence). The CDR3 loop spans 15 amino acids. J was trimmed by 0 bases and V by 6 bases; bases with no gene match: 3. About this clone: Its matching antigen is unknown.

This table comes from immunoSEQ multiplex PCR, and its TCRdb copy is limited to in-frame clones, with some not included. The top ten hold roughly 8% of the sample, which has tens of thousands of clones, around 90% seen once. The sequencing used unstimulated CD8+ T cells sorted from spleen or lymph node cells, collected before transplant. The source of this sequence is a human donor who was the organ donor for an intestinal transplant. V is TRBV7-9 and J is TRBJ2-1; 9 nucleotides line up with TRBD2. The DNA for the CDR3 is TGTGCCAGCAGGAGCGGGGGGAGCTCCTACAATGAGCAGTTCTTC. Translated: CASRSGGSSYNEQFF. The full variable domain, its missing parts supplied by reference TRBV7-9 and TRBJ2-1, is DTGVSQNPRHKITKRGQNVTFRCDPISEHNRLYWYRQTLGQGPEFLTYFQNEAQLEKSRLLSDRFSAERPKGSFSTLEIQRTEQGDSAMYLCASRSGGSSYNEQFFGPGTRLTVL.